This record concerns one TCR beta chain sequence. Its antigen is not identified. The entry originates in a study of OX40 agonist ivuxolimab in advanced cancers. Whole-study context: With ivuxolimab, an agonistic anti-OX40 (CD134) antibody, patients were treated.

Prior autoimmune disease or systemic immunosuppression barred patients. Study results and limitations: At 0.1 to 3.0 mg/kg and by week 6, CD4+ and CD8+ T cells in the blood had expanded clonally.

Produced via immunoSEQ multiplex PCR; TCRdb's table is partial and in-frame only. The data contain under 90,000 clones, around 87% of them seen just once; the ten biggest clones take up over 0.75%. CDR1 and CDR2 from the germline V gene are LNHDA and SQIVND (reference sequence). The CDR3 is made up of 15 amino acids. The trim removed 2 bases at V and 7 bases at J, leaving 7 bases unmatched. The J gene is TRBJ1-5, the V gene TRBV19; 8 positions match TRBD1. The receptor's source is an adult with an advanced solid tumor such as melanoma, head and neck, liver or kidney cancer. The sample was CD4+ or CD8+ T cells sorted from blood, taken in a trial of the OX40 agonist ivuxolimab. The chain's CDR3 is CASSINRGVWQPQHF. CDR3 DNA: TGTGCCAGTAGTATAAACAGGGGGGTTTGGCAGCCCCAGCATTTT.